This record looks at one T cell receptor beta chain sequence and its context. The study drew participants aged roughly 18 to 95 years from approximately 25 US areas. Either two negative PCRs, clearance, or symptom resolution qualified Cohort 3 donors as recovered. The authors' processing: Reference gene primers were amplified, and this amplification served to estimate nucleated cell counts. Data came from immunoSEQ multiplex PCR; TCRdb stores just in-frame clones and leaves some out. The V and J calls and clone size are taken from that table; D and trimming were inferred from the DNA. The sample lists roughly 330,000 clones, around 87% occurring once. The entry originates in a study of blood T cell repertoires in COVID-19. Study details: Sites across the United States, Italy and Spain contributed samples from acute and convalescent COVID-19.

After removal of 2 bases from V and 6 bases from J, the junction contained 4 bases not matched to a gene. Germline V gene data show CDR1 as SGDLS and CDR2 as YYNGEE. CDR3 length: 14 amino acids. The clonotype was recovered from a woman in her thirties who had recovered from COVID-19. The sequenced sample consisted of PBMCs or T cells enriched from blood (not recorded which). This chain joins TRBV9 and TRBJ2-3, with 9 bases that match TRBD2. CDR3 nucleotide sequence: TGTGCCAGCAGCGTGCGGGGGGGCGACGATACGCAGTATTTT. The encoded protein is CASSVRGGDDTQYF.